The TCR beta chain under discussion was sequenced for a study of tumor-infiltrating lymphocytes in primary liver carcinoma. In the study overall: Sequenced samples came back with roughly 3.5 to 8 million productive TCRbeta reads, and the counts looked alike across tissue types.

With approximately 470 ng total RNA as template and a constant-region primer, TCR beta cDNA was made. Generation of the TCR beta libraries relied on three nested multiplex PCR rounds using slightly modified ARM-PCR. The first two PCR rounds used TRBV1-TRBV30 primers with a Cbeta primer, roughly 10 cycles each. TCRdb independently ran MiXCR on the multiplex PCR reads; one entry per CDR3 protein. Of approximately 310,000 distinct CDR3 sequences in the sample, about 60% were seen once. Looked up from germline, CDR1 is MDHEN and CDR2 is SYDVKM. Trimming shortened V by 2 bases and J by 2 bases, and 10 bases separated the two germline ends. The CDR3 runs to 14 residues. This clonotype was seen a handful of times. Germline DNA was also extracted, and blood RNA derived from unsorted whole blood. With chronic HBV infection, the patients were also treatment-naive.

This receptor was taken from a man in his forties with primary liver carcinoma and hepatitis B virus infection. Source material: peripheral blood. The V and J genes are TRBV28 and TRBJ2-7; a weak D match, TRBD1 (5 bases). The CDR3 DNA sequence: TGTGCCAGCAGTTTAGTGGGCAGGGCCTACGAGCAGTACTTC. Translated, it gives CASSLVGRAYEQYF.